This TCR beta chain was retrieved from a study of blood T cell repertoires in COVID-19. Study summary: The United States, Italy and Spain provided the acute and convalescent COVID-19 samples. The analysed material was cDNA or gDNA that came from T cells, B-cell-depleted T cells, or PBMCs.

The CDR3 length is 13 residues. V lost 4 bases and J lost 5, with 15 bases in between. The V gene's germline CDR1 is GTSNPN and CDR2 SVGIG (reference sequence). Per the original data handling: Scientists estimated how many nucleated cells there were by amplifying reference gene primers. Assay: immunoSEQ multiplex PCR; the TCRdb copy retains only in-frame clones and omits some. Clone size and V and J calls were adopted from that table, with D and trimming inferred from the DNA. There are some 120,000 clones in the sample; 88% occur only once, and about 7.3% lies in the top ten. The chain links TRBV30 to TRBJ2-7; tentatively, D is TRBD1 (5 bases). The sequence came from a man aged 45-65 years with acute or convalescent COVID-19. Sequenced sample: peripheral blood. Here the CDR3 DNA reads TGTGCCTGGACTACAAGGGGTTGGGACGAGCAGTACTTC. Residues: CAWTTRGWDEQYF.